Listed below are T cell receptor beta chains from one sample, sequenced in a study of blood T cell repertoires in COVID-19. Sequencing used immunoSEQ multiplex PCR; TCRdb keeps in-frame clones, though not all of them. The sample yields fewer than 150,000 clones, roughly four fifths seen once. Material for sequencing was peripheral blood. The source is a woman aged 80 or over in a cohort sampled during active or convalescent COVID-19. Each CDR3 is given with its conserved first and last residue. Clone size is not always given. Where it is, it says once, few, many or a class for expanded clones.

clone size	V gene	J gene	CDR3 protein
-	TRBV3-1/TRBV3-2	TRBJ2-5	CASYLAGGPQETQYF
-	TRBV3-1/TRBV3-2	TRBJ2-5	CASSPGLAGETQYF
-	TRBV7-8	TRBJ2-1	CASSFGTSGGEQFF
-	TRBV5-8	TRBJ2-4	CASSLERGAKNIQYF
-	TRBV7-3	TRBJ2-1	CASGAGNNEQFF
-	TRBV4-3	TRBJ1-5	CASSQLPASQGSNQPQHF
-	TRBV18	TRBJ1-6	CASSEGFYNSPLHF
-	TRBV6-2/TRBV6-3	TRBJ1-2	CASSYGRAWGYTF
-	TRBV5-4	TRBJ2-5	CASSPGGTQETQYF
-	TRBV24-1	TRBJ2-5	CATSDAPGTSGGAQETQYF
-	TRBV5-4	TRBJ2-3	CASSLGATDTDTQYF
-	TRBV5-6	TRBJ1-1	CASSDGKGGTEAFF
-	TRBV10-2	TRBJ1-2	CASMGQTPPGYTF
-	TRBV28	TRBJ1-4	CASSPTGFGKKLFF
-	TRBV10-3	TRBJ2-5	CAISGTGGAGQETQYF
many	TRBV5-1	TRBJ2-7	CASSIGTSGGYEQYF
-	TRBV27	TRBJ2-1	CASRPTGGPGRAYNEQFF
-	TRBV21-1	TRBJ2-5	CASSKAAGGGGETQYF
few	TRBV7-2	TRBJ1-1	CASSFIGLRGVKIEAFF
-	TRBV5-1	TRBJ1-2	CASSGGADLSNYGYTF
-	TRBV28	TRBJ1-3	CASRDRGPGNTIYF
-	TRBV19	TRBJ2-5	CASSSLASLGTQYF
-	TRBV27	TRBJ1-5	CASSDRVARNNQPQHF
-	TRBV11-2	TRBJ1-1	CASSPGQGVAEAFF
-	TRBV30	TRBJ1-2	CAWRNLIGTGGGYTF
-	TRBV10-3	TRBJ2-7	CAISESRWDRPPYEQYF
-	TRBV5-1	TRBJ1-4	CASQRGSPNEKLFF
-	TRBV11-2	TRBJ2-5	CASSPGWYQETQYF
-	TRBV5-6	TRBJ2-4	CASSHRGAKNIQYF
-	TRBV6-2/TRBV6-3	TRBJ1-1	CASSPPGQVGAFF
-	TRBV7-8	TRBJ1-6	CASTQVENSPLHF
-	TRBV29-1	TRBJ1-5	CSVGGEDQPQHF
-	TRBV18	TRBJ2-3	CASSRTSGGTDTQYF
once	TRBV10-1	TRBJ2-1	CASSSGTGGNEQFF
-	TRBV29-1	TRBJ1-6	CSVRRGNNSPLHF
-	TRBV18	TRBJ2-2	CASSLGLAESTNTGELFF
-	TRBV7-9	TRBJ2-2	CASSLLAGTGELFF
once	TRBV7-9	TRBJ2-1	CASSWGGNEQFF
-	TRBV2	TRBJ2-3	CASSGRLAGAVDTQYF
-	TRBV5-1	TRBJ2-5	CASSLAGEAQETQYF
few	TRBV9	TRBJ2-1	CASSVGLAGELLRDEQFF
-	TRBV30	TRBJ1-5	CAWSVGVDQPQHF
-	TRBV2	TRBJ2-3	CASSEGLAGADTQYF
-	TRBV6-5	TRBJ2-3	CASSPGQSLGQYF
-	TRBV7-2	TRBJ1-1	CASSLARRAPEAFF
few	TRBV7-2	TRBJ2-1	CASSSSPLVNEQFF
-	TRBV19	TRBJ2-4	CASSFPGQVNIQYF
-	TRBV6-2/TRBV6-3	TRBJ2-2	CASSSFRGRANTGELFF
-	TRBV4-2	TRBJ2-6	CASSQDSGGAGANVLTF
-	TRBV19	TRBJ1-5	CASNQGINQPQHF
few	TRBV7-7	TRBJ2-1	CASSLAPSGYNEQFF